This T cell receptor (beta chain) came from a study of OX40 agonist ivuxolimab in advanced cancers. Study-level information: Enrolled patients in dose escalation had cancers that were hepatocellular carcinoma, melanoma, renal cell or head and neck cancer. Eligibility admitted prior anti-PD-1, anti-PD-L1 or anti-CTLA-4 therapy; about 42% had some. Study-wide results and limits: CD4+ and CD8+ blood T cells expanded clonally by week 6 at 0.1 to 3.0 mg/kg.

Assay used: immunoSEQ multiplex PCR; TCRdb lists only in-frame clones, some missing. The repertoire consists of under 40,000 clones, with 85% to 90% occurring once and the leading ten covering about 32%. V dropped 0 bases and J dropped 3; count of bases not matched to a gene: 3. Per the germline V gene, CDR1 is MDHEN and CDR2 is SYDVKM. This CDR3 spans 15 amino acids. A note on this clone: The antigen remains undetermined.

This chain connects TRBV28 to TRBJ2-7, with 9 bases aligning to TRBD1. The sequencing used CD4+ or CD8+ T cells sorted from blood, collected in a trial of the OX40 agonist ivuxolimab. The clonotype comes from an adult with an advanced solid tumor such as melanoma, head and neck, liver or kidney cancer. The CDR3 here is CASSLWRQGVYEQYF. The CDR3, as DNA: TGTGCCAGCAGTTTATGGAGACAGGGGGTCTACGAGCAGTACTTC.